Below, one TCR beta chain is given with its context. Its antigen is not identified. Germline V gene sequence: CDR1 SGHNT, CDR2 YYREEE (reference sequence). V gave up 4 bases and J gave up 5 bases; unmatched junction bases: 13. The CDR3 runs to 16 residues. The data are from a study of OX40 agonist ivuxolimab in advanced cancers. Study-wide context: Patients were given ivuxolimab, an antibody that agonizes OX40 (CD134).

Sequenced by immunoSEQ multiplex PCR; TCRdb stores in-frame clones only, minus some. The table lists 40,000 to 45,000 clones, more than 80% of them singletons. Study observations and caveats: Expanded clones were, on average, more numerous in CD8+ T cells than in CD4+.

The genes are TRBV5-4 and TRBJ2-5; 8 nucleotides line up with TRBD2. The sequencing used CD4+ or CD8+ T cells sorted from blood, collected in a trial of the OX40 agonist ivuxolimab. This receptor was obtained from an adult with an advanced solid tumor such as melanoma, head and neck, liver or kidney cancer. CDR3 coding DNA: TGTGCCAGCAGCCCGGAGGGGACTAGAGGCGGTGAGACCCAGTACTTC. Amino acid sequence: CASSPEGTRGGETQYF.